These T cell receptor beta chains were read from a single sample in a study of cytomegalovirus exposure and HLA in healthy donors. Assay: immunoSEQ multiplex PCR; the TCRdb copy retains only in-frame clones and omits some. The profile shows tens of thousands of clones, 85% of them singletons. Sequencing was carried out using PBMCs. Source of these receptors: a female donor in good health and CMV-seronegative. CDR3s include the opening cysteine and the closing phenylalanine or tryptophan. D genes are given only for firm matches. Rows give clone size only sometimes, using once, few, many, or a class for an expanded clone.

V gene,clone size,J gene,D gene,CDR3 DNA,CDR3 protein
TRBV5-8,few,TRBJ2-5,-,TGTGCCAGCAGCTTGGTCAGGGGTTCAGAGACCCAGTACTTC,CASSLVRGSETQYF
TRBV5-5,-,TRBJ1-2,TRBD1,TGTGCCAGCAGCCTCCGGGACAGCCGAAATGGCTACACCTTC,CASSLRDSRNGYTF
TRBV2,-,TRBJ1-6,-,TGTGCCAGCAGAAAACAGGGCTCCGCGGCTTCACCCCTCCACTTT,CASRKQGSAASPLHF
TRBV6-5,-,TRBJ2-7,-,TGTGCCAGCAGTTATGGGAGGAGGGGGGGATACGAGCAGTACTTC,CASSYGRRGGYEQYF
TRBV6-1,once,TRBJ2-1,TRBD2,TGTGCCAGCAGTGTACAGGGCGGGGGGTTTTTCGATGAGCAGTTCTTC,CASSVQGGGFFDEQFF
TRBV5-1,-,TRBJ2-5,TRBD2,TGCGCCAGCAGCCAAGGAAGCGGGGGGAAAGAGACCCAGTACTTC,CASSQGSGGKETQYF
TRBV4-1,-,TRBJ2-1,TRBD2,TGCGCCAGCAGCCAAGGGGTGGCGGGAGGACGTAATGAGCAGTTCTTC,CASSQGVAGGRNEQFF
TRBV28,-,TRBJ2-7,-,TGTGCCAGCACAGATAACTACGAGCAGTACTTC,CASTDNYEQYF
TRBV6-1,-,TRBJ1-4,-,TGTGCCAGCAGTGTTGGCGGGGGACCTAATGAAAAACTGTTTTTT,CASSVGGGPNEKLFF
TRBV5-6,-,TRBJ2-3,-,TGTGCCAGCAGCGAAGGACAGTTCACAGATACGCAGTATTTT,CASSEGQFTDTQYF
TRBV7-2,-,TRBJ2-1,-,TGTGCCAGCAGCTTAACTAGGCACAATGAGCAGTTCTTC,CASSLTRHNEQFF
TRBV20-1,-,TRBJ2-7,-,TGCAGTGCCGGGGAGCGCGAGCAGTACTTC,CSAGEREQYF
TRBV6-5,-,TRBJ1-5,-,TGTGCCAGCAGTCCGGCCCTTGGAGGTCAGCCCCAGCATTTT,CASSPALGGQPQHF
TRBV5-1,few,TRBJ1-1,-,TGCGCCAGCAGCCCTGGCGGTTTCCCGAACACTGAAGCTTTCTTT,CASSPGGFPNTEAFF
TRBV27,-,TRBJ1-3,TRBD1,TGTGCCAGCAGGGGACAGGAAACCCCTGGAAACACCATATATTTT,CASRGQETPGNTIYF
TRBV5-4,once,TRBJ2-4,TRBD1,TGTGCCAGCAGCCTACAGGGGGCCAAAAACATTCAGTACTTC,CASSLQGAKNIQYF
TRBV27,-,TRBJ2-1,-,TGTGCCAGCAGTTTATCGGCGGGGCCTTACAATGAGCAGTTCTTC,CASSLSAGPYNEQFF
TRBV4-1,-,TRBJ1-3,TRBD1,TGCGCCAGCAGCCGGGGGACGCAACAGAGGGGGCTAGGTGGAAACACCATATATTTT,CASSRGTQQRGLGGNTIYF
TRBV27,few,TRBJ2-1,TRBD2,TGTGCCAGCAGTCGCCCTAGCGGGAGGGCCATGGATGAGCAGTTCTTC,CASSRPSGRAMDEQFF
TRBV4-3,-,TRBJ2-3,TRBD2,TGCGCCAGCCGGAGCGCTAGCGGGAGTACCACAGATACGCAGTATTTT,CASRSASGSTTDTQYF
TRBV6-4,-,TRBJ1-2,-,TGTGCCAGCAGTGTTGGCAGTAACTATGGCTACACCTTC,CASSVGSNYGYTF
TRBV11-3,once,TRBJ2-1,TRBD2,TGTGCCAGCAGCCTTAGCGGGGGGGCCAATGAGCAGTTCTTC,CASSLSGGANEQFF
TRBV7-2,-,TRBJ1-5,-,TGTGCCAGCAGCTTAAAGGCGGGCAGCAATCAGCCCCAGCATTTT,CASSLKAGSNQPQHF
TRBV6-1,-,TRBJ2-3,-,TGTGCCAGCAGTGACCACTATCTCTCTAGCACAGATACGCAGTATTTT,CASSDHYLSSTDTQYF